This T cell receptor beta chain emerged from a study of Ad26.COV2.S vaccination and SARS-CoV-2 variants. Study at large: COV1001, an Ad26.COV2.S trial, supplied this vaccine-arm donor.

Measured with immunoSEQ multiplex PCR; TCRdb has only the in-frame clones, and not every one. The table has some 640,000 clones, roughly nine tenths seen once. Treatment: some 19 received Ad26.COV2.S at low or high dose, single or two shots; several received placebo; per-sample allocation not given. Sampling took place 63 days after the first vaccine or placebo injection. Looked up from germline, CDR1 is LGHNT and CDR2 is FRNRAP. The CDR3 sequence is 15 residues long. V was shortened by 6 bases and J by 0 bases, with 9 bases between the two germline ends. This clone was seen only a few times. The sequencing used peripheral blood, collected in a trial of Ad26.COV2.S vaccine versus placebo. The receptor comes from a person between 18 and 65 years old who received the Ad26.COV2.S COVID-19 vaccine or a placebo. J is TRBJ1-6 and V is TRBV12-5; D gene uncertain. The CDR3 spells CASGWASSYNSPLHF. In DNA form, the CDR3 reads TGTGCTAGTGGCTGGGCGAGCTCCTATAATTCACCCCTCCACTTT.